This T cell receptor beta chain emerged from a study of blood T cell repertoires in COVID-19. Whole-study context: There were acute and convalescent COVID-19 samples, and they came from the United States, Italy and Spain.

Libraries were prepared by immunoSEQ multiplex PCR; TCRdb keeps only in-frame clonotypes and omits some of them. There are approximately 220,000 clones in the sample; 85% to 90% occur only once, and more than 13% lies in the top ten. V was clipped by 5 bases and J by 5 bases, with 7 bases between them. The CDR3 covers 13 residues. Germline-derived CDR1 and CDR2 are KGHSH and LQKENI. Participants spanned ages roughly 18 to 95 years and resided in 20 to 30 US areas. Cohort allocation depended upon clinical history that participants reported. The sequencing sample was made of PBMCs or T cells enriched from blood (not recorded which). V usage is TRBV18 and J usage is TRBJ1-6; possible D gene TRBD1, 6 bases. This sequence was found in a man aged 25 to 45 who had been exposed to COVID-19. DNA for the CDR3: TGTGCCAGCTCATCAGGGGATAATTCACCCCTCCACTTT. Amino acid sequence: CASSSGDNSPLHF.